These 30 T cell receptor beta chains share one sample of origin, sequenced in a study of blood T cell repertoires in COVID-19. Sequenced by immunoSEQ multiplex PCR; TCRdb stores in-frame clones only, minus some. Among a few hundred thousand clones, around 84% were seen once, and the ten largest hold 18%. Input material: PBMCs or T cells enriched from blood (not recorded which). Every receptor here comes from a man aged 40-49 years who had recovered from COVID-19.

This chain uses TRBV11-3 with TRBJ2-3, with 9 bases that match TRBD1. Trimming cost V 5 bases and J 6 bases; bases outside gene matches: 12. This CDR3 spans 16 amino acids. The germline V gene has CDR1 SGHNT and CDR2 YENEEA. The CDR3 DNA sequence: TGTGCCAGCAGCCCCGCCGGTGGACAGGGGTATGATACGCAGTATTTT. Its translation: CASSPAGGQGYDTQYF. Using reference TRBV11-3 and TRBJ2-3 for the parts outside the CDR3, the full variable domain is EAGVVQSPRYKIIEKKQPVAFWCNPISGHNTLYWYLQNLGQGPELLIRYENEEAVDDSQLPKDRFSAERLKGVDSTLKIQPAELGDSAVYLCASSPAGGQGYDTQYFGPGTRLTVL.

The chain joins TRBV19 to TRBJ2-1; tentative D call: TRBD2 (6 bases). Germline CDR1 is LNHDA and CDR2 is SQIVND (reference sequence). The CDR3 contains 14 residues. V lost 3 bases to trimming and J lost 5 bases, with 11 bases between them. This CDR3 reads CASSIAGLHNEQFF. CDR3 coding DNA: TGTGCCAGTAGTATTGCGGGACTTCACAATGAGCAGTTCTTC.

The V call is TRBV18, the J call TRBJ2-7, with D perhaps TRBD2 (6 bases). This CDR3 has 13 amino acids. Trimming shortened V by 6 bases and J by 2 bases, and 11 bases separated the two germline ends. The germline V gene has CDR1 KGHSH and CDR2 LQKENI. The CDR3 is CASSPGLPYEQYF. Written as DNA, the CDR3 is TGTGCCAGCTCGCCGGGACTCCCCTACGAGCAGTACTTC.

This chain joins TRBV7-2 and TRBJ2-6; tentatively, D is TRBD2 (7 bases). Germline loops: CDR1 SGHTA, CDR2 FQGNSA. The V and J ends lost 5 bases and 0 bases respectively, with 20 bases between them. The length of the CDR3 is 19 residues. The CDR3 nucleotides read TGTGCCAGCAGCCCAGGCCTGGGGGGGCTCAGCTCTGGGGCCAACGTCCTGACTTTC. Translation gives CASSPGLGGLSSGANVLTF.

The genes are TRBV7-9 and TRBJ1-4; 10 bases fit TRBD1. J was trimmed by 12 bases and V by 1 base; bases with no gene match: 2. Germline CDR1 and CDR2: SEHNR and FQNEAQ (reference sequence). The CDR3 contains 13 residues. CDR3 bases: TGTGCCAGCAGCTTAGGACAGGGGGCTGAACTGTTTTTT. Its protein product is CASSLGQGAELFF.

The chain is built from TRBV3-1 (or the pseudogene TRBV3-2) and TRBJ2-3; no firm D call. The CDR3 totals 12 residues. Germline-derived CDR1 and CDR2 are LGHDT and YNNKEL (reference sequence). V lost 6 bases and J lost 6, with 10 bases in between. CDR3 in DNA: TGTGCCAGCAGTCGGAGCTCGGATACGCAGTATTTT. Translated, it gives CASSRSSDTQYF.

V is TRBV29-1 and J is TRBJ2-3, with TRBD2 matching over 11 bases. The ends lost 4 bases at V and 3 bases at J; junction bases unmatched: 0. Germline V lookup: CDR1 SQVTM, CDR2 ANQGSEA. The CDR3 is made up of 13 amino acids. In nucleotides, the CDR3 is TGCAGCGTTGTAGCGGGAGGGACAGATACGCAGTATTTT. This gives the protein CSVVAGGTDTQYF.

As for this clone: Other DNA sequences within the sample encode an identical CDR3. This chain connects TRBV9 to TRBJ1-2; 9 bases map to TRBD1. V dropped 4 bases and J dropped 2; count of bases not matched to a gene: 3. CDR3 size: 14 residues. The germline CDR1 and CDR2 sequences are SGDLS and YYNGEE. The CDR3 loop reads CASSPGQGNYGYTF. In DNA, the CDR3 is TGTGCCAGCAGCCCAGGACAGGGGAACTATGGCTACACCTTC.

CDR3 region: CASSYSQDSLYGYTF. DNA for the CDR3: TGTGCCAGCAGTTACTCCCAGGACAGTCTCTATGGCTACACCTTC. The chain joins TRBV6-2 or TRBV6-3 to TRBJ1-2; possible D gene TRBD1, 6 bases. Trimming cost V 0 bases and J 4 bases, with 12 bases left between them. The length of the CDR3 is 15 residues. CDR1 is MNHEY and CDR2 is SVGEGT in the germline V gene.

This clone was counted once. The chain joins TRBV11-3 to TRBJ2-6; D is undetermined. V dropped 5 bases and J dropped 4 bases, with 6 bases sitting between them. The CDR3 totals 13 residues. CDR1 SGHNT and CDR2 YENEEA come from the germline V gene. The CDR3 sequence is CASSHAGANVLTF. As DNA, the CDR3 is TGTGCCAGCAGCCACGCGGGGGCCAACGTCCTGACTTTC.

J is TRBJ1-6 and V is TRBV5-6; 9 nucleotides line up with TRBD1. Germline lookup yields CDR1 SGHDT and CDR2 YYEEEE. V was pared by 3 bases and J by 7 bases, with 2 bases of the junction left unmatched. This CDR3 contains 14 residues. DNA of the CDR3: TGTGCCAGCAGCTCCGGGACAGGGAATTCACCCCTCCACTTT. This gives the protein CASSSGTGNSPLHF.

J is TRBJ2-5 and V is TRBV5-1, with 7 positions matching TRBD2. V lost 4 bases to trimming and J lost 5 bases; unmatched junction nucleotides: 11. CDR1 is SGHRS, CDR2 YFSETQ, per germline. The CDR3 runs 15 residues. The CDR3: CASSDGTGAGETQYF. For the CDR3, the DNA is TGCGCCAGCAGCGATGGGACTGGAGCGGGGGAGACCCAGTACTTC. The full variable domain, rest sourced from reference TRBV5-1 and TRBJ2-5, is KAGVTQTPRYLIKTRGQQVTLSCSPISGHRSVSWYQQTPGQGLQFLFEYFSETQRNKGNFPGRFSGRQFSNSRSEMNVSTLELGDSALYLCASSDGTGAGETQYFGPGTRLLVL.

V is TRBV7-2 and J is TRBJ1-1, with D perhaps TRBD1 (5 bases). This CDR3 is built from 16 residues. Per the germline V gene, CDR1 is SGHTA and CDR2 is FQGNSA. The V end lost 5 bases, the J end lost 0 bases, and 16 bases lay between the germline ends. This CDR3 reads CASSRQGRGMNTEAFF. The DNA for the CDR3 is TGTGCCAGCAGCCGCCAAGGGAGGGGTATGAACACTGAAGCTTTCTTT.

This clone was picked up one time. CDR3 sequence: CASSFGVKTGGFGELFF. For the CDR3, the DNA is TGTGCCAGCAGCTTTGGGGTTAAGACAGGGGGCTTCGGGGAGCTGTTTTTT. The chain recombines TRBV5-4 with TRBJ2-2; TRBD1 matches at 10 bases. This CDR3 is 17 amino acids long. Losses at the gene ends were 2 bases for V and 7 bases for J; bases not matched to a gene: 11. Per the germline V gene, CDR1 is SGHNT and CDR2 is YYREEE (reference sequence).

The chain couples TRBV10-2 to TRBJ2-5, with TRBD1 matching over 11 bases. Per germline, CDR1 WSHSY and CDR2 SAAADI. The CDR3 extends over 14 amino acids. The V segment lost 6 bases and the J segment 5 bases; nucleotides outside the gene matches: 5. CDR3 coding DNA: TGCGCCAGCAGAGGACAGGGGGCCGTGGAGACCCAGTACTTC. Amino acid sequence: CASRGQGAVETQYF.

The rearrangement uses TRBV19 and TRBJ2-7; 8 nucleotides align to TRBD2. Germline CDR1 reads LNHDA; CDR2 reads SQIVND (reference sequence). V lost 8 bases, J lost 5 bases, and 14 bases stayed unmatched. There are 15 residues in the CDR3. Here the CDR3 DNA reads TGTGCCAGTGGCACAACATGGACTAGCTGGAACGAGCAGTACTTC. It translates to CASGTTWTSWNEQYF. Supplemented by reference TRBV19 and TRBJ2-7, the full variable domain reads DGGITQSPKYLFRKEGQNVTLSCEQNLNHDAMYWYRQDPGQGLRLIYYSQIVNDFQKGDIAEGYSVSREKKESFPLTVTSAQKNPTAFYLCASGTTWTSWNEQYFGPGTRLTVT.

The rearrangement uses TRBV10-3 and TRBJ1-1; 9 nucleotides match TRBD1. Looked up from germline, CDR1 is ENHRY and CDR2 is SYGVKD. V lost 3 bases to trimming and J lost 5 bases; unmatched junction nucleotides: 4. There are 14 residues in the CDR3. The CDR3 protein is CAISDGTGLTEAFF. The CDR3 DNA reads TGTGCCATCAGTGACGGGACAGGGTTGACTGAAGCTTTCTTT.

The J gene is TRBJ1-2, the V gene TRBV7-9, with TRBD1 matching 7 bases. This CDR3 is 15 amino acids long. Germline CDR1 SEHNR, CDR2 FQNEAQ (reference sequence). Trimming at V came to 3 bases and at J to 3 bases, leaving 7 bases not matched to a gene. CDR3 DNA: TGTGCCAGCAGCTTCCGGGACAGTGTCGACTATGGCTACACCTTC. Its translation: CASSFRDSVDYGYTF.

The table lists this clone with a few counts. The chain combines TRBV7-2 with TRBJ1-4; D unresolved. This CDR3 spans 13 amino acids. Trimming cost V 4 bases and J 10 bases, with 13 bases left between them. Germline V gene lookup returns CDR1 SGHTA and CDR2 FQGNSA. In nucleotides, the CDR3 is TGTGCCAGCAGCTGGAAGACGTCGGGAAAACTGTTTTTT. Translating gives CASSWKTSGKLFF.

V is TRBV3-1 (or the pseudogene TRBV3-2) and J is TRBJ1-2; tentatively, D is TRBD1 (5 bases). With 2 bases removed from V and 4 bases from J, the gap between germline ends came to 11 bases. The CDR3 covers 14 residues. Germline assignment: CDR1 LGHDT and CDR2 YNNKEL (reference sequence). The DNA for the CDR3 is TGTGCCAGCAGCCAACTTGGGGGGGGCTATGGCTACACCTTC. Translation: CASSQLGGGYGYTF.

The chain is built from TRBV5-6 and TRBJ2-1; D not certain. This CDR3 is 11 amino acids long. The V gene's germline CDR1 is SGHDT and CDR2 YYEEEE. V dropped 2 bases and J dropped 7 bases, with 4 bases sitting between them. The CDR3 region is CASSFLNEQFF. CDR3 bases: TGTGCCAGCAGCTTTTTAAATGAGCAGTTCTTC.

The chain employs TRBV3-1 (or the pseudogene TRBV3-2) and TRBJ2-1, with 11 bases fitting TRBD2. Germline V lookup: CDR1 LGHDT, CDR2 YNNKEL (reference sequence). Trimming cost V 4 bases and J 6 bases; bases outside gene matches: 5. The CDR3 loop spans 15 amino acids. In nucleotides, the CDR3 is TGTGCCAGCAGCCTTACTAGCGGGAGTTTCAATGAGCAGTTCTTC. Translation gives CASSLTSGSFNEQFF.

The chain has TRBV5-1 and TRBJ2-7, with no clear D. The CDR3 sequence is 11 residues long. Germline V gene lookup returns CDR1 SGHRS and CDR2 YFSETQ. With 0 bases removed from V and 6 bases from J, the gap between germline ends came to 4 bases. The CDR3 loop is CASSLAGEQYF. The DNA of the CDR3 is TGCGCCAGCAGCTTGGCGGGCGAGCAGTACTTC.

DNA for the CDR3: TGTGCCAGCAGTCCCCAAAACTCCTACGAGCAGTACTTC. Translation gives CASSPQNSYEQYF. The chain links TRBV3-1 (or the pseudogene TRBV3-2) to TRBJ2-7; D uncertain. Trimming pared 6 bases from V and 0 bases from J, leaving 9 bases between. This CDR3 is built from 13 residues. Germline loops: CDR1 LGHDT, CDR2 YNNKEL (reference sequence).

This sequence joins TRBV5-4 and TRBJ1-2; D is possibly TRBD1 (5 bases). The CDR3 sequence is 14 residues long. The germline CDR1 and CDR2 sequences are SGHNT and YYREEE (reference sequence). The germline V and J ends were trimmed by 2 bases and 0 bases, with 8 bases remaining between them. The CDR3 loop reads CASSFSRANYGYTF. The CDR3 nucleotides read TGTGCCAGCAGCTTTTCCAGGGCTAACTATGGCTACACCTTC. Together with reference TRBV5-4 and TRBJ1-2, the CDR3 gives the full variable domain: ETGVTQSPTHLIKTRGQQVTLRCSSQSGHNTVSWYQQALGQGPQFIFQYYREEENGRGNFPPRFSGLQFPNYSSELNVNALELDDSALYLCASSFSRANYGYTFGSGTRLTVV.

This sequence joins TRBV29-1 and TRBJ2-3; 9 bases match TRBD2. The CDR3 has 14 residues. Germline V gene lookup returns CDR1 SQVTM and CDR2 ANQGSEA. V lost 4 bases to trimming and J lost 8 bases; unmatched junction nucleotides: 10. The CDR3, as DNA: TGCAGCGTTGGGCTTAGCGGGAGTGGAGGTACGCAGTATTTT. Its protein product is CSVGLSGSGGTQYF.

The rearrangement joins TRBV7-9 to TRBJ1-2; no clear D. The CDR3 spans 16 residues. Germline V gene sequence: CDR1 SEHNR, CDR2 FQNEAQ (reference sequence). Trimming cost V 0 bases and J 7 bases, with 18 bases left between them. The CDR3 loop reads CASSLAGLHIEGGYTF. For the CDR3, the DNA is TGTGCCAGCAGCTTAGCCGGGCTCCATATAGAGGGTGGCTACACCTTC.

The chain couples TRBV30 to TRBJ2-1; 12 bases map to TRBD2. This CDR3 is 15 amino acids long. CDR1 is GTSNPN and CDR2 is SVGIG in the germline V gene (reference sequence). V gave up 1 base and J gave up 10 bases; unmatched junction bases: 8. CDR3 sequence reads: CAWSAGLAGAGEQFF. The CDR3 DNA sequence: TGTGCCTGGAGTGCGGGACTAGCGGGCGCAGGGGAGCAGTTCTTC.

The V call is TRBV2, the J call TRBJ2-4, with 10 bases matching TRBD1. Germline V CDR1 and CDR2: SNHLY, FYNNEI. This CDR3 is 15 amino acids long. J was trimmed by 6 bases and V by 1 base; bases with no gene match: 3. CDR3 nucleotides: TGTGCCAGCAGTGAAGGACAGGGGGCTAGAAACATTCAGTACTTC. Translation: CASSEGQGARNIQYF.

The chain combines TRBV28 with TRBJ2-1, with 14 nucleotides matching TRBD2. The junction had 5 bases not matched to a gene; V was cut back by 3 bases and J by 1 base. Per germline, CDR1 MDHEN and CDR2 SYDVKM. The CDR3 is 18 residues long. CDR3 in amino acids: CASSLTSGRAGSYNEQFF. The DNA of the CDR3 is TGTGCCAGCAGTTTGACTAGCGGGAGGGCCGGGTCCTACAATGAGCAGTTCTTC.